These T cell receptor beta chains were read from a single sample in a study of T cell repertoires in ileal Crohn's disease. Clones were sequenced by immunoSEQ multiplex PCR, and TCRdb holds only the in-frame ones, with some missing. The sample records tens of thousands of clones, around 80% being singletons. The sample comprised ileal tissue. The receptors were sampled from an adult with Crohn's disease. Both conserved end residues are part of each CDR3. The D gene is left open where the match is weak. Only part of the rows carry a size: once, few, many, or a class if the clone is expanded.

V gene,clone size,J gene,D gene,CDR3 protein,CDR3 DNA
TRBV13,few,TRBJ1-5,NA,CASSYRGGGHQPQHF,TGTGCCAGCAGCTACCGAGGCGGGGGCCATCAGCCCCAGCATTTT
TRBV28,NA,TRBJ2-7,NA,CASSSPGLSSYEQYF,TGTGCCAGCAGTTCACCGGGGTTAAGCTCCTACGAGCAGTACTTC
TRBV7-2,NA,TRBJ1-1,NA,CASSLGPGGNTEAFF,TGTGCCAGCAGCTTAGGTCCGGGGGGCAACACTGAAGCTTTCTTT
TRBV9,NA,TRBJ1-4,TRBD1,CASSPRSGQGELFF,TGTGCCAGCAGCCCTAGGTCAGGACAGGGAGAGCTGTTTTTT
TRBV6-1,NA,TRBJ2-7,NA,CASGLGHLSTYEQYF,TGTGCCAGCGGCCTGGGACACTTAAGCACATACGAGCAGTACTTC
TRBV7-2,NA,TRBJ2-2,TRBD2,CASSRAGVGNTGELFF,TGTGCCAGCAGCCGCGCGGGGGTTGGGAACACCGGGGAGCTGTTTTTT
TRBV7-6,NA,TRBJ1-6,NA,CASSLTQVRSPLHF,TGTGCCAGCAGCTTAACGCAGGTCCGATCACCCCTCCACTTT
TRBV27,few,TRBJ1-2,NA,CASRAGTISGYGYTF,TGTGCCAGCCGAGCCGGGACTATTAGTGGTTATGGCTACACCTTC
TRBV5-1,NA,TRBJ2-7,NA,CASSLTVYEQYF,TGCGCCAGCAGCTTGACGGTCTACGAGCAGTACTTC
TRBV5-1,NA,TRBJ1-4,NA,CASSLGPLSTNEKLFF,TGCGCCAGCAGCTTGGGGCCCCTTTCAACTAATGAAAAACTGTTTTTT
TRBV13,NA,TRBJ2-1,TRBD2,CASSLETGGGDNEQFF,TGTGCCAGCAGCTTAGAAACGGGGGGGGGCGACAATGAGCAGTTCTTC
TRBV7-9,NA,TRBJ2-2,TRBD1,CASSPRGRGQTGELFF,TGTGCCAGCAGCCCCCGGGGCAGGGGGCAAACCGGGGAGCTGTTTTTT
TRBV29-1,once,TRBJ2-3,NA,CSVAISTDTQYF,TGCAGCGTGGCCATAAGCACAGATACGCAGTATTTT
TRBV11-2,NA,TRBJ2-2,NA,CASSAGVGGELFF,TGTGCCAGCAGCGCAGGGGTCGGCGGGGAGCTGTTTTTT
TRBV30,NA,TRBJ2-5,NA,CARGWGERETQYF,TGTGCTCGAGGGTGGGGGGAGAGGGAGACCCAGTACTTC
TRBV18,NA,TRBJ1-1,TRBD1,CASSPDRAAEAFF,TGTGCCAGCTCACCGGACAGGGCCGCTGAAGCTTTCTTT
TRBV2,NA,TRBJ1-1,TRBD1,CASSGDSREAFF,TGTGCCAGCAGCGGGGACAGTAGAGAAGCTTTCTTT
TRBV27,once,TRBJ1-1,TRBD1,CASSLSPDRGGTEAFF,TGTGCCAGCAGTTTATCCCCGGACAGGGGAGGTACTGAAGCTTTCTTT
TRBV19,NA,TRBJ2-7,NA,CASSTDSSYEQYF,TGTGCCAGTAGTACGGACAGCTCCTACGAGCAGTACTTC
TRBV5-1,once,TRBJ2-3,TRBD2,CASSLVISGDTDTQYF,TGCGCCAGCAGCTTGGTCATTAGCGGGGACACAGATACGCAGTATTTT
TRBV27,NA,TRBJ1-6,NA,CASSLITPFGQGPYNSPLHF,TGTGCCAGCAGTTTAATTACCCCTTTTGGTCAGGGCCCCTATAATTCACCCCTCCACTTT
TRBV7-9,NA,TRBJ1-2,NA,CASSSHDGYTF,TGTGCCAGCAGCTCCCATGATGGCTACACCTTC
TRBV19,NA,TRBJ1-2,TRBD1,CATTGTGGANYGYTF,TGTGCCACTACCGGGACAGGAGGAGCTAACTATGGCTACACCTTC
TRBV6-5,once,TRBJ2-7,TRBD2,CASRNLAGGAYEQYF,TGTGCCAGCAGGAATCTAGCGGGGGGTGCCTACGAGCAGTACTTC
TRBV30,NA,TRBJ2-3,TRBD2,CAWGPGGDTQYF,TGTGCCTGGGGCCCGGGGGGGGATACGCAGTATTTT
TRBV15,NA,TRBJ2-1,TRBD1,CATSRGSDRGRINEQFF,TGTGCCACCAGCAGAGGTTCAGACAGGGGGCGGATCAATGAGCAGTTCTTC
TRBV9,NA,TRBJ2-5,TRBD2,CASSPRTYSGETQYF,TGTGCCAGCAGCCCCCGAACCTATAGCGGGGAGACCCAGTACTTC
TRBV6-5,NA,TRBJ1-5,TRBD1,CASKDRSNQPQHF,TGTGCCAGTAAGGACAGGAGCAATCAGCCCCAGCATTTT
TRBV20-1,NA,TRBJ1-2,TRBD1,CSATQGRGYTF,TGCAGTGCTACACAGGGGAGAGGCTACACCTTC
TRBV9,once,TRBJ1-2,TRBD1,CASSAQGDYGYTF,TGTGCCAGCAGCGCTCAGGGGGACTATGGCTACACCTTC
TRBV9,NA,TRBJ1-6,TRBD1,CASSVDRVDSPLHF,TGTGCCAGCAGCGTCGACAGGGTCGATTCACCCCTCCACTTT
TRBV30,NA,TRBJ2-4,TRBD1,CAWSAEGAHHIQYF,TGTGCCTGGAGTGCCGAGGGGGCGCATCACATTCAGTACTTC
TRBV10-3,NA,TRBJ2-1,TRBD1,CAIAPGQGAEQFF,TGTGCCATCGCCCCGGGACAGGGTGCTGAGCAGTTCTTC
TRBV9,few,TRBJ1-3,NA,CASSVPGIGNTIYF,TGTGCCAGCAGCGTTCCAGGGATTGGAAACACCATATATTTT
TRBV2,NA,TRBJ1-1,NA,CASSAVLRTEAFF,TGTGCCAGCAGTGCAGTATTGAGGACTGAAGCTTTCTTT
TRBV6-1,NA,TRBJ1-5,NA,CASSEPGISNQPQHF,TGTGCCAGCAGTGAACCGGGAATTAGCAATCAGCCCCAGCATTTT
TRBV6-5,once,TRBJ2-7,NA,CASSLGTSTIYEQYF,TGTGCCAGCAGCCTCGGGACTTCAACAATCTACGAGCAGTACTTC
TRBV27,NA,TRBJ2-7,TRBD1,CASSSADRAYEQYF,TGTGCCAGCAGTTCCGCCGACAGGGCCTACGAGCAGTACTTC
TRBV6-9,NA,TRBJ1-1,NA,CASSYNREEAFF,TGTGCCAGCAGTTATAACAGGGAGGAAGCTTTCTTT
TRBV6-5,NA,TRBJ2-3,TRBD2,CASTTSLGGTDTQYF,TGTGCCAGCACCACCTCTTTGGGGGGGACAGATACGCAGTATTTT
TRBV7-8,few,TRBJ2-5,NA,CASSSLGTQYF,TGTGCCAGCAGCTCCCTCGGGACCCAGTACTTC
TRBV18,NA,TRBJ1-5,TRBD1,CASSTRTGEPQHF,TGTGCCAGCTCAACACGGACAGGGGAGCCCCAGCATTTT
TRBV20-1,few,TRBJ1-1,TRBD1,CSARGGTAAFF,TGCAGTGCTAGAGGAGGGACAGCAGCTTTCTTT
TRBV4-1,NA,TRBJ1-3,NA,CASSALQWLWDTIYF,TGCGCCAGCAGCGCCCTACAGTGGCTCTGGGACACCATATATTTT
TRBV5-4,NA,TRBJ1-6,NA,CASSLDYANSPLHF,TGTGCCAGCAGCTTGGACTATGCGAATTCACCCCTCCACTTT
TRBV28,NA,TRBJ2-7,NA,CASTPGFYEQYF,TGTGCCAGCACCCCGGGGTTCTACGAGCAGTACTTC